The 3 T cell receptor beta chains presented below share a single source sample, sequenced in a study of tissue T cells after allogeneic stem cell transplantation. Time point denoted: mouse harvest day 14 after allogeneic transplant. Mouse grafts combined 10^7 T-cell-depleted bone marrow cells with 10^6 splenic CD5+ T cells. Data came from immunoSEQ multiplex PCR; TCRdb stores just in-frame clones and leaves some out. The sample includes about 8,800 clones, around 33% of them seen just once. The sequencing sample was made of skin. The origin of the receptors is a female BALB/c mouse given C57BL/6 T cells with graft-versus-host disease after an allogeneic hematopoietic cell transplant.

With respect to this clone: All gene names here are mouse names. From the germline J gene comes the end of the CDR3, since the read stops 1 residue before it. The chain has TRBV3 and TRBJ1-2; D unresolved. The CDR3 sequence is 13 residues long. Germline V gene lookup returns CDR1 SNHLY and CDR2 FYNGKV (reference sequence). Trimming took off 6 bases at V and 0 bases at J, with 8 bases between the two ends. The CDR3 is CASSPTSNSDYTF. CDR3 DNA (partial): TGTGCCAGCAGTCCGACATCAAACTCCGACTACACC.

A note on this clone: Germline and genes here are mouse. The covered CDR3 bases are TGTGCCAGCAGTCGGACTGGGGGCAGCTCCTATGAACAGTAC. This gives the protein CASSRTGGSSYEQY. In full, the CDR3 reads CASSRTGGSSYEQYF. The V call is TRBV15, the J call TRBJ2-7; the match to TRBD2 covers 10 bases. Read coverage stops 1 residue before the CDR3 terminus; the germline J gene supplies the remainder. The V segment lost 5 bases and the J segment 0 bases; nucleotides outside the gene matches: 4. Germline loops: CDR1 SGHND, CDR2 FRSKSL. CDR3 length: 15 amino acids. Full variable domain (outside the CDR3, taken from reference TRBV15 and TRBJ2-7): DAGVTQTPRHEVAEKGQTIILKCEPVSGHNDLFWYRQTKIQGLELLSYFRSKSLMEDGGAFKDRFKAEMLNSSFSTLKIQPTEPKDSAVYLCASSRTGGSSYEQYFGPGTRLTVL.

Note on this clone: Gene labels here are mouse ones. Read coverage stops 1 residue before the CDR3 terminus; the germline J gene supplies the remainder. V gene TRBV26 combines with J gene TRBJ2-1; D is uncertain. This CDR3 has 13 residues. Germline V gene sequence: CDR1 KGHPV, CDR2 FQNQEV (reference sequence). Trimming took off 5 bases at V and 4 bases at J, with 9 bases between the two ends. The CDR3 bases that were read are TGTGCCAGCAGTAGAGAGGGATATGCTGAGCAGTTC. Translating gives CASSREGYAEQF. The whole CDR3 region reads CASSREGYAEQFF. The entire variable domain, with the rest obtained from reference TRBV26 and TRBJ2-1, is as follows: NSKVIQTPRYLVKGQGQKAKMRCIPEKGHPVVFWYQQNKNNEFKFLINFQNQEVLQQIDMTEKRFSAECPSNSPCSLEIQSSEAGDSALYLCASSREGYAEQFFGPGTRLTVL.